This T cell receptor (beta chain) was obtained from a study of blood T cell repertoires in COVID-19. This CDR3 region has 14 residues. V lost 1 base, J lost 6 bases, and 9 bases lay in between. The germline V gene has CDR1 LNHDA and CDR2 SQIVND (reference sequence). Sequencing used immunoSEQ multiplex PCR; TCRdb keeps in-frame clones, though not all of them. The sample records under 300,000 clones, approximately 83% being singletons. The rearrangement links TRBV19 to TRBJ2-2; D gene ambiguous. Sequencing used peripheral blood. The TCR comes from a woman aged 70-85 years with acute or convalescent COVID-19. The chain's CDR3 is CASSIVGPSGELFF. For the CDR3, the DNA is TGTGCCAGTAGTATAGTTGGGCCCTCCGGGGAGCTGTTTTTT. The entire variable domain, with the rest obtained from reference TRBV19 and TRBJ2-2, is as follows: DGGITQSPKYLFRKEGQNVTLSCEQNLNHDAMYWYRQDPGQGLRLIYYSQIVNDFQKGDIAEGYSVSREKKESFPLTVTSAQKNPTAFYLCASSIVGPSGELFFGEGSRLTVL.